A selection of T cell receptor beta chains follows, all from one sample in a study of Graves' ophthalmopathy and Graves' hyperthyroidism. A single record per CDR3 protein comes from TCRdb applying MiXCR to the multiplex PCR reads. The sample lists nearly 400,000 distinct CDR3 sequences, around 16% occurring once. Sequencing was performed on peripheral blood. The receptors shown here come from a young woman with Graves' ophthalmopathy. CDR3s include the opening cysteine and the closing phenylalanine or tryptophan. D genes are given only for firm matches. Clone size is given for some rows only: seen once, a few or many times, or a class if the clone is expanded.

D: TRBD1; J: TRBJ1-1; V: TRBV27; size: many; CDR3: CASSWRGDRGRRGTEAFF; DNA: TGTGCCAGCAGTTGGAGAGGGGACAGGGGACGTAGAGGCACTGAAGCTTTCTTT
D: NA; J: TRBJ2-2; V: TRBV5-1; size: few; CDR3: CASSSLNTATGELFF; DNA: TGCGCCAGCAGCTCCCTCAATACAGCTACCGGGGAGCTGTTTTTT
D: TRBD2; J: TRBJ2-7; V: TRBV20-1; size: many; CDR3: CSAPTSGYSYEQYF; DNA: TGCAGTGCGCCGACTAGCGGATACTCCTACGAGCAGTACTTC
D: TRBD1; J: TRBJ1-5; V: TRBV28; size: many; CDR3: CASNVGQGVKYGNQPQHF; DNA: TGTGCCAGCAACGTAGGACAGGGGGTTAAGTATGGCAATCAGCCCCAGCATTTT
D: TRBD1; J: TRBJ1-5; V: TRBV4-1; size: many; CDR3: CASSQGRTGVQPQHF; DNA: TGCGCCAGCAGCCAAGGGCGGACAGGGGTTCAGCCCCAGCATTTT
D: NA; J: TRBJ1-1; V: TRBV14; size: many; CDR3: CASSQDRGGMEAFF; DNA: TGTGCCAGCAGCCAAGATCGGGGGGGTATGGAAGCTTTCTTT
D: NA; J: TRBJ1-5; V: TRBV28; size: many; CDR3: CASRAEIANQHF; DNA: TGTGCCAGCAGAGCTGAGATTGCTAACCAGCATTTT
D: NA; J: TRBJ1-3; V: TRBV28; size: NA; CDR3: CASRGQGGGNTIYF; DNA: TGTGCCAGCAGAGGGCAGGGAGGAGGAAACACCATATATTTT
D: TRBD1; J: TRBJ2-2; V: TRBV4-3; size: many; CDR3: CASSQDVDTGGTGELFF; DNA: TGCGCCAGCAGCCAAGACGTCGACACAGGGGGAACCGGGGAGCTGTTTTTT
D: TRBD2; J: TRBJ2-2; V: TRBV6-2/TRBV6-3; size: NA; CDR3: CAGSSKGTSGMANTGELFF; DNA: TGTGCCGGCAGTTCCAAAGGGACTAGCGGGATGGCGAACACCGGGGAGCTGTTTTTT
D: NA; J: TRBJ2-5; V: TRBV28; size: many; CDR3: CASSSPGRQNRETQYF; DNA: TGTGCCAGCAGTTCCCCCGGACGCCAAAATAGAGAGACCCAGTACTTC
D: NA; J: TRBJ2-3; V: TRBV7-8; size: many; CDR3: CASSFRPGSTDTQYF; DNA: TGTGCCAGCAGCTTTCGTCCAGGGAGCACAGATACGCAGTATTTT
D: NA; J: TRBJ2-7; V: TRBV7-8; size: NA; CDR3: CASSLKTAGRSSYKQYF; DNA: TGTGCCAGCAGCCTAAAGACGGCGGGAAGAAGCTCCTACAAGCAGTACTTC
D: NA; J: TRBJ1-1; V: TRBV28; size: many; CDR3: CASSFQANTEAFF; DNA: TGTGCCAGCAGTTTCCAGGCGAACACTGAAGCTTTCTTT
D: NA; J: TRBJ2-5; V: TRBV11-1; size: few; CDR3: CASSLVGTYSGLETQYF; DNA: TGTGCCAGCAGCTTAGTGGGGACCTACTCCGGTTTGGAGACCCAGTACTTC
D: TRBD1; J: TRBJ1-1; V: TRBV10-3; size: NA; CDR3: CAISEADRATEAFF; DNA: TGTGCCATCAGTGAGGCGGACAGGGCCACTGAAGCTTTCTTT
D: NA; J: TRBJ2-7; V: TRBV15; size: many; CDR3: CATSLRGDLIYEQYF; DNA: TGTGCCACCAGCCTCAGAGGGGATCTAATCTACGAGCAGTACTTC
D: NA; J: TRBJ2-7; V: TRBV7-2; size: many; CDR3: CASSLDSHEQYF; DNA: TGTGCCAGCAGCCTAGACTCCCACGAGCAGTACTTC
D: NA; J: TRBJ2-4; V: TRBV11-2; size: many; CDR3: CASSPNSRGGIQYF; DNA: TGTGCCAGCAGCCCCAATTCTAGGGGGGGCATTCAGTACTTC
D: TRBD2; J: TRBJ2-7; V: TRBV11-2; size: many; CDR3: CASSQDTRAGGEQYF; DNA: TGTGCCAGCAGCCAGGACACGCGGGCGGGAGGCGAGCAGTACTTC
D: NA; J: TRBJ1-5; V: TRBV7-8; size: many; CDR3: CASTERRGGNQPQHF; DNA: TGTGCCAGCACCGAACGTAGGGGGGGCAATCAGCCCCAGCATTTT
D: NA; J: TRBJ2-5; V: TRBV6-1; size: NA; CDR3: CASSELARVGETQYF; DNA: TGTGCCAGCAGTGAATTGGCTAGAGTTGGCGAGACCCAGTACTTC
D: NA; J: TRBJ2-2; V: TRBV19; size: many; CDR3: CASRKLMTRANTGELFF; DNA: TGTGCCAGTAGGAAACTGATGACAAGGGCGAACACCGGGGAGCTGTTTTTT
D: TRBD1; J: TRBJ1-1; V: TRBV20-1; size: many; CDR3: CSARDLYGTANTEAFF; DNA: TGCAGTGCTAGGGATCTTTATGGGACAGCGAACACTGAAGCTTTCTTT
D: TRBD2; J: TRBJ2-5; V: TRBV7-8; size: many; CDR3: CASSHDGTSGRGYQETQCF; DNA: TGTGCCAGCAGCCACGACGGGACTAGCGGGAGGGGGTACCAAGAGACCCAGTGCTTC